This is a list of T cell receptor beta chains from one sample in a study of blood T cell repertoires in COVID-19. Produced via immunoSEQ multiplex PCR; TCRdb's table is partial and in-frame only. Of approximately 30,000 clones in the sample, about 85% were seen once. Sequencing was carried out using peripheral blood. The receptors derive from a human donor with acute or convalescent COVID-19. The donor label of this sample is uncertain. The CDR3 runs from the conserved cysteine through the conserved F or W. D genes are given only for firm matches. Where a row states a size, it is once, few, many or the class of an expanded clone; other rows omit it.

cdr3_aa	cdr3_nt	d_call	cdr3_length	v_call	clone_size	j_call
CASSELRQIASTDTQYF	TGTGCCAGCAGTGAACTTAGACAGATCGCTAGCACAGATACGCAGTATTTT	-	17	TRBV6-1	-	TRBJ2-3
CAWSARDRGSPYQPQHF	TGTGCCTGGAGTGCCCGGGACAGGGGATCCCCTTATCAGCCCCAGCATTTT	TRBD1	17	TRBV30	-	TRBJ1-5
CASSYSGGQVGYEQYF	TGTGCCAGCAGTTACTCAGGGGGACAGGTGGGGTACGAGCAGTACTTC	TRBD1	16	TRBV6-5	once	TRBJ2-7
CASSELGKNTEAFF	TGCGCCAGCAGTGAGCTCGGGAAGAACACTGAAGCTTTCTTT	-	14	TRBV10-2	few	TRBJ1-1
CASSLAREGGYTF	TGTGCCAGCAGCTTAGCCAGGGAGGGAGGCTACACCTTC	-	13	TRBV7-9	-	TRBJ1-2
CASSPLMGGYGYTF	TGTGCCAGCAGCCCACTCATGGGAGGGTATGGCTACACCTTC	-	14	TRBV11-2	-	TRBJ1-2
CASSLAGEPYEQYF	TGTGCCAGCAGCTTAGCTGGGGAGCCCTACGAGCAGTACTTC	-	14	TRBV7-9	-	TRBJ2-7
CATSDSVYGYTF	TGTGCCACCAGTGATTCAGTCTATGGCTACACCTTC	-	12	TRBV24-1	-	TRBJ1-2
CASSLARLGGGTEAFF	TGTGCCAGCAGCTTAGCGCGATTAGGGGGGGGCACTGAAGCTTTCTTT	-	16	TRBV7-2	-	TRBJ1-1
CASSLDGLAGSSSYNEQFF	TGTGCCAGCAGCTTAGATGGGCTAGCGGGGAGCAGCTCCTACAATGAGCAGTTCTTC	TRBD2	19	TRBV11-2	-	TRBJ2-1
CASSKGGMTDTQYF	TGTGCCAGCAGCAAGGGAGGAATGACAGATACGCAGTATTTT	-	14	TRBV5-5	-	TRBJ2-3
CASSLELAYEQYF	TGTGCCAGCAGCTTAGAACTAGCGTACGAGCAGTACTTC	TRBD2	13	TRBV7-6	-	TRBJ2-7
CAISDYREGESNTIYF	TGTGCCATCAGTGATTACAGGGAGGGGGAGAGCAACACCATATATTTT	-	16	TRBV10-3	once	TRBJ1-3
CASSLRGVAETQYF	TGTGCCAGCAGCTTGCGGGGGGTAGCAGAGACCCAGTACTTC	TRBD2	14	TRBV5-4	-	TRBJ2-5
CASSEGQRSTDTQYF	TGTGCCAGCAGTGAGGGCCAGCGGAGCACAGATACGCAGTATTTT	-	15	TRBV6-4	-	TRBJ2-3
CASSSRLLGYTF	TGTGCCAGCAGCTCCAGACTCCTGGGCTACACCTTC	-	12	TRBV7-9	-	TRBJ1-2
CASSSATGANTEAFF	TGCGCCAGCAGCTCTGCTACAGGGGCGAACACTGAAGCTTTCTTT	TRBD1	15	TRBV5-1	-	TRBJ1-1
CASSPINRDQNYGYTF	TGTGCCAGCTCACCAATAAACAGGGACCAGAACTATGGCTACACCTTC	-	16	TRBV18	-	TRBJ1-2
CASSLASGRADTQYF	TGTGCCAGCAGCTTAGCTAGCGGGAGGGCAGATACGCAGTATTTT	TRBD2	15	TRBV7-2	-	TRBJ2-3
CATKDRAWGNQPQHF	TGCGCCACCAAGGACAGGGCTTGGGGCAATCAGCCCCAGCATTTT	TRBD1	15	TRBV10-2	-	TRBJ1-5
CASSFGAGGEAFF	TGTGCCAGCAGTTTTGGAGCAGGGGGGGAAGCTTTCTTT	TRBD1	13	TRBV27	-	TRBJ1-1
CASSYTGTPNTGELFF	TGTGCCAGCAGCTACACTGGGACACCGAACACCGGGGAGCTGTTTTTT	-	16	TRBV5-6	-	TRBJ2-2
CASSGTLTSGTKGGEQFF	TGTGCCAGCAGCGGGACCCTCACTAGCGGGACGAAAGGCGGTGAGCAGTTCTTC	TRBD2	18	TRBV7-3	few	TRBJ2-1
CASIPRSRSFPPYGYTF	TGTGCCAGCATCCCCCGGTCCCGATCTTTTCCGCCCTATGGCTACACCTTC	-	17	TRBV5-8	-	TRBJ1-2
CSVDDPDRGNTIYF	TGCAGCGTTGATGACCCCGACAGGGGAAACACCATATATTTT	-	14	TRBV29-1	-	TRBJ1-3
CAWSGLAGYGRNEQYF	TGTGCCTGGAGTGGACTAGCGGGATATGGCAGGAACGAGCAGTACTTC	TRBD2	16	TRBV30	-	TRBJ2-7
CSVMTGTETQYF	TGCAGCGTGATGACAGGTACAGAGACCCAGTACTTC	-	12	TRBV29-1	-	TRBJ2-5
CASSSSEVYTEAFF	TGTGCCAGCTCCTCCAGCGAGGTGTACACTGAAGCTTTCTTT	-	14	TRBV18	-	TRBJ1-1
CATSDLGQGKETQYF	TGTGCCACCAGTGATTTGGGACAGGGTAAAGAGACCCAGTACTTC	TRBD1	15	TRBV24-1	few	TRBJ2-5
CASSLFAGIWSGNTIYF	TGTGCCAGCAGCCTGTTCGCGGGGATCTGGTCTGGAAACACCATATATTTT	-	17	TRBV5-6	-	TRBJ1-3
CASSAWEGRYEQYF	TGTGCCAGCAGCGCCTGGGAGGGCCGGTACGAGCAGTACTTC	TRBD2	14	TRBV3-1/TRBV3-2	-	TRBJ2-7
CATSDFKSDTQYF	TGTGCCACCAGTGATTTTAAATCAGATACGCAGTATTTT	-	13	TRBV24-1	once	TRBJ2-3
CASSQDLEGLSRLYF	TGCGCCAGCAGCCAAGATCTTGAGGGCCTCAGCCGCCTTTACTTC	-	15	TRBV4-3	-	TRBJ2-7
CASTSTGDGYTF	TGTGCCAGCACCAGTACAGGGGATGGCTACACCTTC	TRBD1	12	TRBV12-3/TRBV12-4	-	TRBJ1-2
CASSLMPGGTTNYGYTF	TGCGCCAGCAGCTTGATGCCGGGGGGAACCACTAACTATGGCTACACCTTC	-	17	TRBV5-1	once	TRBJ1-2
CASSDRARVSNQPQHF	TGTGCCAGCAGTGATAGGGCCAGGGTAAGCAATCAGCCCCAGCATTTT	-	16	TRBV2	large	TRBJ1-5
CAWSVQGGNYGYTF	TGTGCCTGGAGTGTCCAGGGTGGAAACTATGGCTACACCTTC	-	14	TRBV30	-	TRBJ1-2
CASSLEGTGVYNEQFF	TGTGCCAGCAGCTTAGAGGGGACAGGGGTATACAATGAGCAGTTCTTC	TRBD1	16	TRBV11-3	once	TRBJ2-1
CASSLGGGQPQHF	TGTGCCAGCAGCTTAGGGGGAGGCCAGCCCCAGCATTTT	-	13	TRBV7-3	-	TRBJ1-5
CASSAAQGANQPQHF	TGTGCCAGCAGCGCAGCACAGGGGGCCAATCAGCCCCAGCATTTT	TRBD1	15	TRBV7-8	-	TRBJ1-5
CASSQDRAGGSDTQYF	TGTGCCAGCAGCCAAGATCGGGCGGGAGGGTCAGATACGCAGTATTTT	TRBD2	16	TRBV4-2	once	TRBJ2-3
CASIQGAGRTEAFF	TGTGCCAGCATACAGGGGGCTGGGAGGACTGAAGCTTTCTTT	-	14	TRBV21-1	-	TRBJ1-1